The present entry profiles one TCR beta chain with its context. The data were taken from a study of blood T cell repertoires in COVID-19. Study-level information: The United States, Italy and Spain were the sources of the acute and convalescent COVID-19 samples. In each case, the material was cDNA or gDNA derived from T cells, B-cell-depleted T cells, or PBMCs.

Original processing notes: Amplification of reference gene primers was used by the study to estimate nucleated cell counts. Assay used: immunoSEQ multiplex PCR; TCRdb lists only in-frame clones, some missing. That table is the source of V, J and clone size, and D and trimming were worked out from the DNA. Of 240,000 or so clones in the sample, 82% were seen once. CDR3 length: 11 residues. From germline, CDR1 is SQVTM and CDR2 ANQGSEA. Trimming left V 3 bases short and J 6 bases short, with 6 bases between. The source material was peripheral blood. The V and J genes are TRBV29-1 and TRBJ2-1; the D is unclear. The TCR originated in a woman between 55 and 75 years old with active or convalescent COVID-19. The CDR3 is CSVDRSNEQFF. The CDR3 DNA follows: TGCAGCGTTGATCGGAGCAATGAGCAGTTCTTC.